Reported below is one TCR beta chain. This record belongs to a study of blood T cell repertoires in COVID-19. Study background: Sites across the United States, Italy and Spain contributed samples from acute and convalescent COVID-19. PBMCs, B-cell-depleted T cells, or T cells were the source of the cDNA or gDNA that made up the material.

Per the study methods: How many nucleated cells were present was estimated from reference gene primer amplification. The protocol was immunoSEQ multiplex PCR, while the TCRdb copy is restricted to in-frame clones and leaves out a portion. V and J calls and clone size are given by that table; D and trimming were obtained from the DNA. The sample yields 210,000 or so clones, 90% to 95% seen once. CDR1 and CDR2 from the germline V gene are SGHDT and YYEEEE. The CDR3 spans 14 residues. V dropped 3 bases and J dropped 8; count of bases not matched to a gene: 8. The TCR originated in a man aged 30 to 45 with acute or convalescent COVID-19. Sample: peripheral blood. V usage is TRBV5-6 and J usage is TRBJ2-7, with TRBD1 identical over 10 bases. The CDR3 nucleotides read TGTGCCAGCAGCTGGGGCGGGACAGGGGCAAAGCAGTACTTC. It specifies CASSWGGTGAKQYF.